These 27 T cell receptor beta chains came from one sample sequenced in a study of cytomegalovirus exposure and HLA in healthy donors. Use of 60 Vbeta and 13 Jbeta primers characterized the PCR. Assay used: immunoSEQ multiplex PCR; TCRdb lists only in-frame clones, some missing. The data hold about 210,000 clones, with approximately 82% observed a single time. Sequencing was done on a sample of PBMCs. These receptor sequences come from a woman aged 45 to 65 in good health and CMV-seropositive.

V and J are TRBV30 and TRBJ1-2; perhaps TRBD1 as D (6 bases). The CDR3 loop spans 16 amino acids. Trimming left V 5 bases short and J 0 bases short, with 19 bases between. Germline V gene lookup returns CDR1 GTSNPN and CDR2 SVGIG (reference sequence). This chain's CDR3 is CAWSRRTGQANYGYTF. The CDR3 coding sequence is TGTGCCTGGTCCCGACGAACAGGGCAGGCTAACTATGGCTACACCTTC.

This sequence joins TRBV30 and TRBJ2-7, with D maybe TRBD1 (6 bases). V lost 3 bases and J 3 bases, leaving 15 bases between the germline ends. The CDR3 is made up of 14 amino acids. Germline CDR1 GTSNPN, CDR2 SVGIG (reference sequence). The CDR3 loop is CAWSRDTNSYEQYF. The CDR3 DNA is TGTGCCTGGAGCCGGGACACCAACAGCTACGAGCAGTACTTC.

The CDR3 reads CATSREQEGVAFF. The CDR3, as DNA: TGTGCCACCAGCAGAGAACAGGAGGGTGTAGCTTTCTTT. The chain joins TRBV15 to TRBJ1-1, with a weak D call TRBD1 (5 bases). The CDR3 is made up of 13 amino acids. Trimming left V 0 bases short and J 10 bases short, with 12 bases between. Germline V gene sequence: CDR1 LNHNV, CDR2 YYDKDF (reference sequence).

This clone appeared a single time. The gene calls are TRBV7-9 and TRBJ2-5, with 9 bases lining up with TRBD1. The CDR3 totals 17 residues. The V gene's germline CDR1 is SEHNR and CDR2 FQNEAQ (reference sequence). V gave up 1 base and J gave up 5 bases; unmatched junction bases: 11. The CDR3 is CASSLGKTGQGRETQYF. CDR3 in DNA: TGTGCCAGCAGCTTAGGAAAAACGGGACAGGGTCGGGAGACCCAGTACTTC.

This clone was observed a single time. The CDR3 is CATSSPQGASEAFF. The CDR3 DNA is TGTGCCACCAGCAGCCCACAGGGGGCATCTGAAGCTTTCTTT. The chain links TRBV15 to TRBJ1-1; 9 bases align to TRBD1. V was clipped by 3 bases and J by 6 bases; unmatched bases: 5. The CDR3 spans 14 residues. The germline gives CDR1 LNHNV, CDR2 YYDKDF (reference sequence).

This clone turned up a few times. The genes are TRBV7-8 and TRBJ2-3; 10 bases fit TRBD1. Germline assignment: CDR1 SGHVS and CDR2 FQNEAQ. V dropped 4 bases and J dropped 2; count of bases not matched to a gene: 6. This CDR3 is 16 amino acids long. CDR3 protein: CASSYVDRGLTDTQYF. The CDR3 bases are TGTGCCAGCAGCTATGTTGACAGGGGGCTCACAGATACGCAGTATTTT.

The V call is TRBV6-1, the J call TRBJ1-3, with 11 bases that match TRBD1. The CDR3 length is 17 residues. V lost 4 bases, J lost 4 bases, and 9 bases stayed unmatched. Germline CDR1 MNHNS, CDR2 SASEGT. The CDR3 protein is CASSAEGQGARGNTIYF. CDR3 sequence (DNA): TGTGCCAGCAGTGCCGAAGGACAGGGGGCGCGGGGAAACACCATATATTTT.

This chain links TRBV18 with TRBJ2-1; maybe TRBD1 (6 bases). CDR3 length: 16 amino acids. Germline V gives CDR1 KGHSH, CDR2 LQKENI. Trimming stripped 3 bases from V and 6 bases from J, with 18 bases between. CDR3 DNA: TGTGCCAGCTCACCGCGGCAGGGGTCATCGAGCAATGAGCAGTTCTTC. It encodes CASSPRQGSSSNEQFF.

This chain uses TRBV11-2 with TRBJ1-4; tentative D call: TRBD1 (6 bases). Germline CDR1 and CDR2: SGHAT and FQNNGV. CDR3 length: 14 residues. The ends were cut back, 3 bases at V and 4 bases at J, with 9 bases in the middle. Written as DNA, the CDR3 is TGTGCCAGCAGCTTGGTGGACAGTAATGAAAAACTGTTTTTT. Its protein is CASSLVDSNEKLFF.

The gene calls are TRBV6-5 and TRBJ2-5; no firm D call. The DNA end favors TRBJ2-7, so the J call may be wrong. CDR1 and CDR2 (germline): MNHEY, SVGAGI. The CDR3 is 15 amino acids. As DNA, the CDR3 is TGTGCCAGCAGTTCCCTAGACTCCGGAACCTACGAGCAGTACTTC. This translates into CASSSLDSGTYEQYF.

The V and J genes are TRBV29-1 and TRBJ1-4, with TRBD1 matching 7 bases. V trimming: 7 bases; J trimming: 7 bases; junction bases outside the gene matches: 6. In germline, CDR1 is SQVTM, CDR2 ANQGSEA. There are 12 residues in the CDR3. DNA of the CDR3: TGCAGCGCCAAGACAGGGAGTGAAAAACTGTTTTTT. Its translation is CSAKTGSEKLFF. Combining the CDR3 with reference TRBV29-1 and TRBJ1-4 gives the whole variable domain SAVISQKPSRDICQRGTSLTIQCQVDSQVTMMFWYRQQPGQSLTLIATANQGSEATYESGFVIDKFPISRPNLTFSTLTVSNMSPEDSSIYLCSAKTGSEKLFFGSGTQLSVL.

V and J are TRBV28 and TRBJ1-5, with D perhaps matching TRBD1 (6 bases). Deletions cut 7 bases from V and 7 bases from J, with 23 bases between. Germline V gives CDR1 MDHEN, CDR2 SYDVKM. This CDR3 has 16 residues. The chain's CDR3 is CASITISKGGKQPQHF. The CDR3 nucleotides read TGTGCCAGCATTACCATTTCTAAAGGGGGAAAGCAGCCCCAGCATTTT. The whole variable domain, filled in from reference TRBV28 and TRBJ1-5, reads DVKVTQSSRYLVKRTGEKVFLECVQDMDHENMFWYRQDPGLGLRLIYFSYDVKMKEKGDIPEGYSVSREKKERFSLILESASTNQTSMYLCASITISKGGKQPQHFGDGTRLSIL.

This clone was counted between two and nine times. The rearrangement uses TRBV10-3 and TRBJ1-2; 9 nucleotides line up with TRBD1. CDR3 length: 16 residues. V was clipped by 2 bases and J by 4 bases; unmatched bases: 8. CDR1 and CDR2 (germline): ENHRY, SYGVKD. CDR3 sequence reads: CAISEPLQGASYGYTF. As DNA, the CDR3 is TGTGCCATCAGTGAGCCCTTACAGGGGGCGAGCTATGGCTACACCTTC.

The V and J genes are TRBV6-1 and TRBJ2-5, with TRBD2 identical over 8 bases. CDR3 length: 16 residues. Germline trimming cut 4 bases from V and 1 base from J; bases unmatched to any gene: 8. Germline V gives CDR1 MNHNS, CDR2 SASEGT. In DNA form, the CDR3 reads TGTGCCAGCAGTGGGGGTTTGGCGGGGGGCCAAGAGACCCAGTACTTC. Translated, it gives CASSGGLAGGQETQYF.

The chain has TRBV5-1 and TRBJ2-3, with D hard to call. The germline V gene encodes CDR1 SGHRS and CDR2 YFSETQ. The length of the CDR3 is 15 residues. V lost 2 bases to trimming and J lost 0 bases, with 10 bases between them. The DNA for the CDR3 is TGCGCCAGCAGCTTCCCCTCGTCGAGCACAGATACGCAGTATTTT. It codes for CASSFPSSSTDTQYF. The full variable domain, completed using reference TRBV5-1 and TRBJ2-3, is KAGVTQTPRYLIKTRGQQVTLSCSPISGHRSVSWYQQTPGQGLQFLFEYFSETQRNKGNFPGRFSGRQFSNSRSEMNVSTLELGDSALYLCASSFPSSSTDTQYFGPGTRLTVL.

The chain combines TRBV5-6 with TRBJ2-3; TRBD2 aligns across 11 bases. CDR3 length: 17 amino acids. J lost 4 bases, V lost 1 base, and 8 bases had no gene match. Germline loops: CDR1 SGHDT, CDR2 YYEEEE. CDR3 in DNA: TGTGCCAGCAGCTTGAGTAGCGGGGGGGCTTCCGCAGATACGCAGTATTTT. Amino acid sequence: CASSLSSGGASADTQYF.

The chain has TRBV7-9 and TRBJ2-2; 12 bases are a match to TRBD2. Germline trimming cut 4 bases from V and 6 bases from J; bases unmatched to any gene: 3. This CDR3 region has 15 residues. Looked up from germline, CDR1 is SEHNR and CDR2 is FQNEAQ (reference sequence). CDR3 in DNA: TGTGCCAGCAGCTCTAGCGGGGGGGCCCCCGGGGAGCTGTTTTTT. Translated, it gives CASSSSGGAPGELFF. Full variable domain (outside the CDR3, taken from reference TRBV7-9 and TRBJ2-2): DTGVSQNPRHKITKRGQNVTFRCDPISEHNRLYWYRQTLGQGPEFLTYFQNEAQLEKSRLLSDRFSAERPKGSFSTLEIQRTEQGDSAMYLCASSSSGGAPGELFFGEGSRLTVL.

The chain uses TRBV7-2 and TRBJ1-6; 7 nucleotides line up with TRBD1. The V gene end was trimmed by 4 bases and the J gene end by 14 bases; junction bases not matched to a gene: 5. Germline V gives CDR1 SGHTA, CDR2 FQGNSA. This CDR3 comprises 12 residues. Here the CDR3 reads CASSSRGESLHF. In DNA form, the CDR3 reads TGTGCCAGCAGCTCCAGGGGGGAATCCCTCCACTTT.

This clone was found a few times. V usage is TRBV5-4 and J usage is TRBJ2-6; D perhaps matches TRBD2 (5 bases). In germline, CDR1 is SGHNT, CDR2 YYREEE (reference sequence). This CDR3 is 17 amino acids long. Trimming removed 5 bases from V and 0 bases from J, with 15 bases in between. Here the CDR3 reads CASSNRFGGSGANVLTF. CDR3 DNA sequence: TGTGCCAGCAGTAACCGTTTTGGAGGCTCTGGGGCCAACGTCCTGACTTTC.

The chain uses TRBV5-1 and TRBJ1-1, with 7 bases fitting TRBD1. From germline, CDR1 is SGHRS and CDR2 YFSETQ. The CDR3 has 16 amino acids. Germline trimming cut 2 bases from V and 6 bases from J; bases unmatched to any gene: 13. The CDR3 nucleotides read TGCGCCAGCAGCTTAAATGCCGGGACAGCGGGTTCTGAAGCTTTCTTT. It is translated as CASSLNAGTAGSEAFF.

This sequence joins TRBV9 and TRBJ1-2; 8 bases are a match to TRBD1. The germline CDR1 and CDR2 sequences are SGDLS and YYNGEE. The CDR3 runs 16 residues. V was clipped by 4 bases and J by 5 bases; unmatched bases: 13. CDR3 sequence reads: CASSPRTGSGVYGYTF. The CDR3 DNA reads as TGTGCCAGCAGCCCCCGGACAGGGAGCGGAGTATATGGCTACACCTTC.

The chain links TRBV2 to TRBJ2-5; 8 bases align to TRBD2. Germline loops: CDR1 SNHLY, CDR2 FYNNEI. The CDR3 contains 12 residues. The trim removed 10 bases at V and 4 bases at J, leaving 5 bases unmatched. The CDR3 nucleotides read TGTGCCACCAAGGCGGGGGGAGAGACCCAGTACTTC. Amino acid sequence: CATKAGGETQYF.

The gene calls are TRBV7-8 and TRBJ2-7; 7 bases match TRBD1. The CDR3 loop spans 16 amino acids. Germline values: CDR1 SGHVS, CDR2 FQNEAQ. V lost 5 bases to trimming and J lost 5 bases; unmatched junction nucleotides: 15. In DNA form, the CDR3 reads TGTGCCAGCAGCCCGAGTCGCCAGACAGGGCTCGACGAGCAGTACTTC. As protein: CASSPSRQTGLDEQYF.

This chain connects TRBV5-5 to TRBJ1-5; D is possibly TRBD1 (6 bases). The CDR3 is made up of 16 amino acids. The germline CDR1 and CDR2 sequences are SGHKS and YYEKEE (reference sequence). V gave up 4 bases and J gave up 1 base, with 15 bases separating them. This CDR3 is CASSAQGFWSNQPQHF. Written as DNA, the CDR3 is TGTGCCAGCAGCGCGCAGGGGTTCTGGAGCAATCAGCCCCAGCATTTT.

The CDR3 protein is CASSGTGQGDRGYTF. CDR3 sequence (DNA): TGTGCCAGTAGTGGAACGGGACAGGGGGATCGTGGCTACACCTTC. V and J are TRBV19 and TRBJ1-2; TRBD1 agrees at 11 bases. This CDR3 has 15 residues. From germline, CDR1 is LNHDA and CDR2 SQIVND (reference sequence). Unmatched junction bases numbered 9, after V lost 5 bases and J lost 7 bases.

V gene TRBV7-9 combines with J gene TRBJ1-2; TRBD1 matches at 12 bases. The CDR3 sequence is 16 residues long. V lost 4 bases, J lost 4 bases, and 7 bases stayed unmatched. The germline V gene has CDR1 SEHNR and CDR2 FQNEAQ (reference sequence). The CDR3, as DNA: TGTGCCAGCAGCTCTACCGGGACAGGGGGCATCTATGGCTACACCTTC. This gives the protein CASSSTGTGGIYGYTF.

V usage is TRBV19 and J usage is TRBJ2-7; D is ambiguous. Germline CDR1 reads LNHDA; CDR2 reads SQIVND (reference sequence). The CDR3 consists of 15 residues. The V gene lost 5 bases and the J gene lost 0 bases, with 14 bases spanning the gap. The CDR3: CASSLRQQTSYEQYF. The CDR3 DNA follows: TGTGCCAGTAGTTTGAGGCAGCAAACCTCCTACGAGCAGTACTTC.